A selection of T cell receptor beta chains follows, all from one sample in a study of T cell responses to AZD1222 COVID-19 vaccine. Data came from immunoSEQ multiplex PCR; TCRdb stores just in-frame clones and leaves some out. Seen here are more than 95,000 clones, approximately 90% observed once, and the top ten hold 6% to 8%. The starting material was peripheral blood, obtained 28 days after the second AZD1222 dose. These receptors came from an adult who received the AZD1222 COVID-19 vaccine. Both conserved end residues are part of each CDR3. The D gene is left open where the match is weak. The size field is filled for only some rows; it gives once, few, many or a size class.

clone size	D gene	V gene	J gene	CDR3 DNA	CDR3 protein
NA	TRBD2	TRBV9	TRBJ2-3	TGTGCCAGCAGCTCCTCCGGGACTAGATCAGATACGCAGTATTTT	CASSSSGTRSDTQYF
NA	TRBD1	TRBV18	TRBJ1-3	TGTGCCAGCTCTCAGGGACAGGGCTCTGGAAACACCATATATTTT	CASSQGQGSGNTIYF
NA	NA	TRBV28	TRBJ1-6	TGTGCCAACCGGGGGCCGCTCAATTCACCCCTCCACTTT	CANRGPLNSPLHF
NA	NA	TRBV18	TRBJ2-2	TGTGCCACCGTCGGCAGCCTCTCGAACACCGGGGAGCTGTTTTTT	CATVGSLSNTGELFF
NA	NA	TRBV30	TRBJ1-1	TGTGCCTGGAACAGGGAGGTCATGAACACTGAAGCTTTCTTT	CAWNREVMNTEAFF
NA	NA	TRBV18	TRBJ2-6	TGTGCCAGCTCCCCCCCAGGGATCGGGGCCAACGTCCTGACTTTC	CASSPPGIGANVLTF
NA	NA	TRBV6-1	TRBJ1-3	TGTGCCAGCAGTGATAGGACAGTCTCTGGAAACACCATATATTTT	CASSDRTVSGNTIYF
NA	NA	TRBV4-1	TRBJ2-2	TGCGCCAGCAGCCCGCACACCGGGGAGCTGTTTTTT	CASSPHTGELFF
NA	NA	TRBV15	TRBJ1-1	TGTGCCACCAGCAGAGATTACCCCACTCAGGGGACTGAAGCTTTCTTT	CATSRDYPTQGTEAFF
few	TRBD1	TRBV28	TRBJ1-2	TGTGCCAGCAGTTCGACAGGGGAGGGTGGCTACACCTTC	CASSSTGEGGYTF
once	TRBD2	TRBV19	TRBJ2-3	TGTGCCAGTAGTATAAAGGGGACTAGCGAAGATACGCAGTATTTT	CASSIKGTSEDTQYF
NA	NA	TRBV7-9	TRBJ1-1	TGTGCCAGCAGCGAGCGTAGAGGTGAGAACACTGAAGCTTTCTTT	CASSERRGENTEAFF
NA	NA	TRBV5-6	TRBJ2-7	TGTGCCAGCAGCTTGAATGCAGCTTCTTACGAGCAGTACTTC	CASSLNAASYEQYF
NA	NA	TRBV25-1	TRBJ2-4	TGTGCCAGCAGTGAATTCAGGGAGAGCTTCCGAAACATTCAGTACTTC	CASSEFRESFRNIQYF
NA	TRBD1	TRBV9	TRBJ1-6	TGTGCCAGCAGCGCGAGACAGGGCCCGCGAGATTCACCCCTCCACTTT	CASSARQGPRDSPLHF
NA	NA	TRBV6-5	TRBJ1-4	TGTGCCAGCAGTCGCGGGACAACTAATGAAAAACTGTTTTTT	CASSRGTTNEKLFF
NA	NA	TRBV7-9	TRBJ2-2	TGTGCCAGCAGCGGAGGGGGGACGGCGGAGCTGTTTTTT	CASSGGGTAELFF
once	NA	TRBV27	TRBJ2-7	TGTGCCAGCAGTTTATTAGGACACCTCTACGAGCAGTACTTC	CASSLLGHLYEQYF
NA	TRBD2	TRBV2	TRBJ2-5	TGTGCCAGCAGTCGGACTAGCGGGGGCGTCCGGGAGACCCAGTACTTC	CASSRTSGGVRETQYF
NA	NA	TRBV12-3/TRBV12-4	TRBJ2-7	TGTGCCAGCAGTTTAGCTTTCTGGGAGCAGTACTTC	CASSLAFWEQYF
NA	TRBD2	TRBV5-1	TRBJ2-5	TGCGCCAGCAGCCCTAGCGGGGGGGGAGAGACCCAGTACTTC	CASSPSGGGETQYF
few	NA	TRBV5-1	TRBJ2-7	TGCGCCAGCCACCTTGGGGGAAGCGGCGGCTACGAGCAGTACTTC	CASHLGGSGGYEQYF
NA	NA	TRBV28	TRBJ1-5	TGTGCCAGCAGTTTAGACAGTCTCTATAGCAATCAGCCCCAGCATTTT	CASSLDSLYSNQPQHF
NA	TRBD1	TRBV28	TRBJ2-7	TGTGCCAGCAGCCCAGGGACAGGGAGGAAAGAGCAGTACTTC	CASSPGTGRKEQYF
NA	NA	TRBV12-3/TRBV12-4	TRBJ1-1	TGTGCCAGCAGACAGGGTTTGAACACTGAAGCTTTCTTT	CASRQGLNTEAFF
NA	TRBD2	TRBV4-1	TRBJ2-2	TGCGCCAGCAGCCAACGGGCTAGCGGGAGTGGAACCGGGGAGCTGTTTTTT	CASSQRASGSGTGELFF
NA	NA	TRBV28	TRBJ2-2	TGTGCCAGCAGTTCGTGGAGTTCCGGGGAGCTGTTTTTT	CASSSWSSGELFF
NA	NA	TRBV6-5	TRBJ2-1	TGTGCCAGCATGGTACAGCCGAGCTCCTACAATGAGCAGTTCTTC	CASMVQPSSYNEQFF
NA	TRBD1	TRBV27	TRBJ2-7	TGTGCCAGCAGTGCTATAACCGGGACAGGCAGCTCCTACGAGCAGTACTTC	CASSAITGTGSSYEQYF
once	TRBD2	TRBV7-2	TRBJ2-3	TGTGCCAGCAGTCCTAGCGGGAGGATAGATACGCAGTATTTT	CASSPSGRIDTQYF
NA	TRBD1	TRBV28	TRBJ2-7	TGTGCCAGCAGGCGGACAGGGCCCTCCTACGAGCAGTACTTC	CASRRTGPSYEQYF
NA	NA	TRBV2	TRBJ2-3	TGTGCCAGCAGCATGGGGGGTGATACGCAGTATTTT	CASSMGGDTQYF
NA	NA	TRBV7-8	TRBJ2-7	TGTGCCAGCAGCTCCCCCTCCGGCCTCATGGGCGAGCAGTACTTC	CASSSPSGLMGEQYF
NA	TRBD1	TRBV30	TRBJ1-2	TGTGCCTGGAGGAGACAGGGGGCTTACTATGGCTACACCTTC	CAWRRQGAYYGYTF
NA	NA	TRBV4-1	TRBJ2-7	TGCGCCAGCAGCCAATGGGGGGGCAAACTCTACGAGCAGTACTTC	CASSQWGGKLYEQYF
NA	NA	TRBV6-2/TRBV6-3	TRBJ2-1	TGTGCCAGCAGTTACTTGACGCAGAGCTCCTACAATGAGCAGTTCTTC	CASSYLTQSSYNEQFF